This T cell receptor (beta chain) is drawn from a study of T cells after yellow fever vaccination. Whole-study results and caveats: Subsequent to the booster, the majority of primary-vaccination clones reappeared (96% CD4, 85% to 90% CD8). Peak timing came faster in the weaker secondary response, day 5 versus 15. Researchers noted that a small share of clonotypes showed up in both CD4 and CD8 compartments.

It was through 5'RACE template switching that TCR cDNA was made, with a universal primer site and UMIs added. TCRdb redid the calling of the 5' RACE reads with MiXCR, one entry per CDR3 protein. The data show 450,000 to 600,000 distinct CDR3 sequences, 13% seen once. As to this clonotype: Its antigen is unknown.

This clonotype was obtained from a man aged 25 to 45 who received the YFV17D yellow fever vaccine. This material consisted of PBMCs, taken on the day of the yellow fever booster vaccination.

The CDR3: CAIRMTGKVYEQYF. CDR3 in DNA: TGTGCCATCAGGATGACAGGGAAGGTCTACGAGCAGTACTTC. The V gene is TRBV10-3, the J gene TRBJ2-7, with TRBD1 identical over 7 bases. CDR3 length: 14 residues. V lost 6 bases and J lost 3; bases outside the gene matches: 8. Germline-derived CDR1 and CDR2 are ENHRY and SYGVKD.